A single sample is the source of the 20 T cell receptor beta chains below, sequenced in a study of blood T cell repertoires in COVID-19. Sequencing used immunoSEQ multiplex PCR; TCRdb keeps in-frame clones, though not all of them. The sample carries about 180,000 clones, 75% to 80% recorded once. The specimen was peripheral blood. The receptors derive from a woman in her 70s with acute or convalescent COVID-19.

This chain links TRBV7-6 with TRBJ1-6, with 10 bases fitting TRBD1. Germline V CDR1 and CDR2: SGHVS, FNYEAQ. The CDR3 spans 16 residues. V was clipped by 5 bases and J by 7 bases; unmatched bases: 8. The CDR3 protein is CASSLRQGARNSPLHF. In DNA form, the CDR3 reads TGTGCCAGCAGCCTGCGACAGGGGGCTAGGAATTCACCCCTCCACTTT.

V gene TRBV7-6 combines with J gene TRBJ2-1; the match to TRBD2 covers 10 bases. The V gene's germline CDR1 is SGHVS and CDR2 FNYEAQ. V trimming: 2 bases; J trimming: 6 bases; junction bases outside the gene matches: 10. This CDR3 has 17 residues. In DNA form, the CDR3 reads TGTGCCAGCAGCTTATGGGCAACTAGCGGGAAATTCAATGAGCAGTTCTTC. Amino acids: CASSLWATSGKFNEQFF.

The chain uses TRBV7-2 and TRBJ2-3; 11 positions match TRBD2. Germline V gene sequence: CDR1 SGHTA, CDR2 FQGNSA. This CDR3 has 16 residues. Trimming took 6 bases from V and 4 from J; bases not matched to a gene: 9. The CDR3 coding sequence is TGTGCCAGCAGAAACAAACTAGCGGGAGTATCAGATACGCAGTATTTT. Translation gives CASRNKLAGVSDTQYF. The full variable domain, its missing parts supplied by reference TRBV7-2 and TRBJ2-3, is GAGVSQSPSNKVTEKGKDVELRCDPISGHTALYWYRQSLGQGLEFLIYFQGNSAPDKSGLPSDRFSAERTGGSVSTLTIQRTQQEDSAVYLCASRNKLAGVSDTQYFGPGTRLTVL.

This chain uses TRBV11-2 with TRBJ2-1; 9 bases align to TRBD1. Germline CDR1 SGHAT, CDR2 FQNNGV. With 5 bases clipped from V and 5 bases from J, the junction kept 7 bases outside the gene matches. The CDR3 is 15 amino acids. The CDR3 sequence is CASSQLTGGHNEQFF. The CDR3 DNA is TGTGCCAGCAGCCAACTGACAGGGGGGCACAATGAGCAGTTCTTC.

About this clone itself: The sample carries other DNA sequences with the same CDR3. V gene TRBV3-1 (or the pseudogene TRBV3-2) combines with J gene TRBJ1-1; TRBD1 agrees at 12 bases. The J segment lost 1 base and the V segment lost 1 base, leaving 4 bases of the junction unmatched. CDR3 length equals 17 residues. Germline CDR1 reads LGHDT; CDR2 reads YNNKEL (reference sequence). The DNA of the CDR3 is TGTGCCAGCAGCCAAGTGGGGACAGGGGGCCGGAACACTGAAGCTTTCTTT. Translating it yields CASSQVGTGGRNTEAFF.

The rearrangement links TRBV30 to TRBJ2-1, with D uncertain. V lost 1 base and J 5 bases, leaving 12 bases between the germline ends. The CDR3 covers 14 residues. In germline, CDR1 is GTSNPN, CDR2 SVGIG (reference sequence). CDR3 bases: TGTGCCTGGAGTGCTGTGGCGGTCGACAATGAGCAGTTCTTC. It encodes CAWSAVAVDNEQFF. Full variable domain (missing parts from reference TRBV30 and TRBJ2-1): SQTIHQWPATLVQPVGSPLSLECTVEGTSNPNLYWYRQAAGRGLQLLFYSVGIGQISSEVPQNLSASRPQDRQFILSSKKLLLSDSGFYLCAWSAVAVDNEQFFGPGTRLTVL.

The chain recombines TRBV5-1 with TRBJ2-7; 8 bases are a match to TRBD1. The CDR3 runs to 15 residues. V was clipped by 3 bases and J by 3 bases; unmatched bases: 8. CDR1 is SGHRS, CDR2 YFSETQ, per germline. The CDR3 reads CASSSSRTGNYEQYF. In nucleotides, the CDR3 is TGCGCCAGCAGCTCTTCAAGGACAGGGAACTACGAGCAGTACTTC.

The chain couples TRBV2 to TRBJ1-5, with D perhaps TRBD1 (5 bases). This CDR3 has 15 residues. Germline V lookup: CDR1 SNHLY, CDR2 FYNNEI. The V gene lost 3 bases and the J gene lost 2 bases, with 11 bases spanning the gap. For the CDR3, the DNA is TGTGCCAGCAGTGATTGGGGCCGGGGCAATCAGCCCCAGCATTTT. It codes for CASSDWGRGNQPQHF.

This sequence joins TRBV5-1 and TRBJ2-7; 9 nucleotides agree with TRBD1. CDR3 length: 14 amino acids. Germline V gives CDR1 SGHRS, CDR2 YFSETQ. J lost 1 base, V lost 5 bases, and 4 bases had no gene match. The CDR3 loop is CASRTGTGSYEQYF. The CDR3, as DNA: TGCGCCAGCAGAACCGGGACAGGGTCCTACGAGCAGTACTTC.

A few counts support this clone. Here the CDR3 reads CSVLRSYGYTF. The CDR3, as DNA: TGCAGCGTTTTAAGGAGCTATGGCTACACCTTC. The chain is built from TRBV29-1 and TRBJ1-2; D uncertain. The CDR3 is 11 amino acids. Germline V CDR1 and CDR2: SQVTM, ANQGSEA. The V end was cut by 5 bases, the J end by 4 bases, with 8 bases between.

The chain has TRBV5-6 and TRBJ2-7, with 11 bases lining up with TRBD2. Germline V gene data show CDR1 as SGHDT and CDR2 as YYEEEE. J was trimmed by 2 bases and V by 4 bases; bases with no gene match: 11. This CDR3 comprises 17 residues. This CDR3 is CASSPTGTSGITYEQYF. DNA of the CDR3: TGTGCCAGCAGCCCGACCGGGACTAGCGGAATAACCTACGAGCAGTACTTC.

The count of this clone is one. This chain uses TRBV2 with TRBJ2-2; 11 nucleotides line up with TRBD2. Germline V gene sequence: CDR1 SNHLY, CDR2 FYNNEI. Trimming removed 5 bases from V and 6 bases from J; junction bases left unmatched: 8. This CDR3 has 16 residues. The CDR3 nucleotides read TGTGCCAGCAGTTACGGTAGCGGGAGGGCCGCCGGGGAGCTGTTTTTT. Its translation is CASSYGSGRAAGELFF.

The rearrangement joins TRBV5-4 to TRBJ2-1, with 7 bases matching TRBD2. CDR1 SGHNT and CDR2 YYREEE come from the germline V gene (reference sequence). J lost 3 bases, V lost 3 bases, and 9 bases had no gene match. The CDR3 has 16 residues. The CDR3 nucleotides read TGTGCCAGCAGCTCGGGGCGGGAGAGTTTCTACAATGAGCAGTTCTTC. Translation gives CASSSGRESFYNEQFF.

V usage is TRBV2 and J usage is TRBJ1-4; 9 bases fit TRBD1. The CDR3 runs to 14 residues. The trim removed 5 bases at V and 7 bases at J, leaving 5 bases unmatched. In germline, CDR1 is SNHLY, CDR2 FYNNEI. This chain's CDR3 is CASSRDRGFEKLFF. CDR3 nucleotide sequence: TGTGCCAGCAGTAGAGACAGGGGGTTTGAAAAACTGTTTTTT.

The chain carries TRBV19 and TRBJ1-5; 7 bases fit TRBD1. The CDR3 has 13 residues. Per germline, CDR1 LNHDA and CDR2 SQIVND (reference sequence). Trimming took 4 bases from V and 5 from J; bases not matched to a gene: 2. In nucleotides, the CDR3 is TGTGCCAGTAGTACTGACAGGGATCAGCCCCAGCATTTT. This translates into CASSTDRDQPQHF.

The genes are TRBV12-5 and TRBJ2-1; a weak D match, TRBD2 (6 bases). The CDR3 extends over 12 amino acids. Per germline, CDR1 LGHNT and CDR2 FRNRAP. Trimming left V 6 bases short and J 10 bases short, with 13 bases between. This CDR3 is CASGRTSSEQFF. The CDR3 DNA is TGTGCTAGTGGCCGCACTAGCAGCGAGCAGTTCTTC.

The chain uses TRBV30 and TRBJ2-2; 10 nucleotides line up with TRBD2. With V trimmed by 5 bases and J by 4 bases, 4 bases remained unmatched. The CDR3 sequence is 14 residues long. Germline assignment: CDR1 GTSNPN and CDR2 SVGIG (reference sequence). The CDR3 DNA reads TGTGCCTGGGGAGCGGGAGGGGGCACCGGGGAGCTGTTTTTT. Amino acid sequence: CAWGAGGGTGELFF.

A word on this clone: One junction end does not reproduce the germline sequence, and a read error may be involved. The CDR3 sequence: CASSDSMRRALHF. The CDR3 DNA reads TGTGCCAGCAGTGACTCCATGCGTCGGGCCCTCCACTTT. This sequence joins TRBV6-5 and TRBJ1-6; no clear D gene. The CDR3 has 13 residues. Germline CDR1 and CDR2: MNHEY and SVGAGI.

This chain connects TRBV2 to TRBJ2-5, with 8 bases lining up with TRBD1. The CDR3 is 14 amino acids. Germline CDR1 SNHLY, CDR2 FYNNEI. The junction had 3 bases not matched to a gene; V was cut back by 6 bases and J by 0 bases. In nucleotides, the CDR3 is TGTGCCAGCAGATCGGACAGGGACCAAGAGACCCAGTACTTC. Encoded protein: CASRSDRDQETQYF.

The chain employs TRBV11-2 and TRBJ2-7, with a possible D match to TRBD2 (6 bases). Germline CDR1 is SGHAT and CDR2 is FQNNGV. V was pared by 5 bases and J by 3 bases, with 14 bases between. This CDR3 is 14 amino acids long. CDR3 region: CASSLTLASYEQYF. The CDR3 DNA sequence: TGTGCCAGCAGCCTGACTCTAGCGAGCTACGAGCAGTACTTC.